The 27 T cell receptor beta chains presented below share a single source sample, sequenced in a study of shared clonotypes between healthy human individuals. The assay was immunoSEQ multiplex PCR, and TCRdb's table has in-frame clones only and misses some. This table has 2,100,000 or so clones, under 97% appearing once. The sample taken for sequencing was naive CD4+ T cells sorted from blood. As for subset: CD45RA+ positively selected. The receptors were gathered from a man aged 18 to 29 in good health.

The CDR3 loop is CASAGGTSQETQYF. The CDR3 DNA reads TGTGCCAGCGCAGGAGGGACTAGCCAAGAGACCCAGTACTTC. This chain uses TRBV2 with TRBJ2-5, with 8 positions matching TRBD2. The CDR3 has 14 residues. V shed 8 bases and J 1 base; nucleotides not matched to a gene: 6. Germline assignment: CDR1 SNHLY and CDR2 FYNNEI.

The chain recombines TRBV2 with TRBJ2-2; 9 bases fit TRBD1. V shed 5 bases and J 2 bases; nucleotides not matched to a gene: 6. CDR1 and CDR2 (germline): SNHLY, FYNNEI. The CDR3 has 16 residues. As DNA, the CDR3 is TGTGCCAGCAGTTGGGACAGGGCGTCAAACACCGGGGAGCTGTTTTTT. Protein sequence: CASSWDRASNTGELFF.

On this clone itself: Other nucleotide sequences from this sample produce the same CDR3. The V gene is TRBV5-5, the J gene TRBJ1-2, with 7 bases lining up with TRBD1. The germline gives CDR1 SGHKS, CDR2 YYEKEE (reference sequence). The CDR3 loop spans 13 amino acids. The trim removed 0 bases at V and 4 bases at J, leaving 0 bases unmatched. The CDR3 DNA sequence: TGTGCCAGCAGCTTGGGGGACAGCTATGGCTACACCTTC. Residues: CASSLGDSYGYTF. The full variable domain, completed using reference TRBV5-5 and TRBJ1-2, is DAGVTQSPTHLIKTRGQQVTLRCSPISGHKSVSWYQQVLGQGPQFIFQYYEKEERGRGNFPDRFSARQFPNYSSELNVNALLLGDSALYLCASSLGDSYGYTFGSGTRLTVV.

The CDR3 sequence is CASSFKTGNGYTF. CDR3 sequence (DNA): TGTGCCAGCAGCTTTAAGACAGGGAATGGCTACACCTTC. V and J are TRBV5-8 and TRBJ1-2, with 7 nucleotides matching TRBD1. J gave up 6 bases and V 2 bases, and 4 bases lay outside the gene matches. In germline, CDR1 is SGHTS, CDR2 YDEGEE. The CDR3 totals 13 residues.

Notes on this clone: Other DNA sequences in the sample encode the same CDR3. The chain recombines TRBV7-2 with TRBJ2-7; the D gene is possibly TRBD2 (5 bases). The germline gives CDR1 SGHTA, CDR2 FQGNSA. V lost 5 bases, J lost 4 bases, and 9 bases lay in between. The CDR3 spans 12 residues. CDR3 sequence reads: CASSQPGYEQYF. The CDR3 DNA sequence: TGTGCCAGCAGCCAGCCGGGGTACGAGCAGTACTTC.

The chain couples TRBV5-1 to TRBJ1-1; the D gene is possibly TRBD1 (5 bases). The length of the CDR3 is 16 residues. The germline V and J ends were trimmed by 0 bases and 1 base, with 13 bases remaining between them. The V gene's germline CDR1 is SGHRS and CDR2 YFSETQ. The CDR3 loop reads CASSLGSGRPNTEAFF. The CDR3 nucleotides read TGCGCCAGCAGCTTGGGTTCAGGGCGTCCGAACACTGAAGCTTTCTTT.

This clone appeared once. The gene calls are TRBV6-5 and TRBJ2-5; the match to TRBD1 covers 8 bases. TRBJ2-7 explains the end of the DNA better; the J call may be wrong. CDR1 MNHEY and CDR2 SVGAGI come from the germline V gene. CDR3 length: 15 amino acids. The CDR3 coding sequence is TGTGCCAGCAGCTCCGGGACAGGCACCATATACGAGCAGTACTTC. This sequence encodes CASSSGTGTIYEQYF.

The chain couples TRBV19 to TRBJ2-5; TRBD1 agrees at 9 bases. Germline V lookup: CDR1 LNHDA, CDR2 SQIVND (reference sequence). The V segment lost 1 base and the J segment 5 bases; nucleotides outside the gene matches: 5. The CDR3 sequence is 15 residues long. CDR3 coding DNA: TGTGCCAGTAGTATAGGGAGAGGGACAGGGGAGACCCAGTACTTC. This translates into CASSIGRGTGETQYF.

This rearrangement joins TRBV7-9 to TRBJ2-3; 9 bases match TRBD1. The CDR3 runs 16 residues. Germline V CDR1 and CDR2: SEHNR, FQNEAQ (reference sequence). V shed 5 bases, J shed 3 bases, and the junction held 9 bases outside the gene matches. CDR3 DNA: TGTGCCAGCAGCAAGGGACAGGGAGAAGGTACAGATACGCAGTATTTT. It is translated as CASSKGQGEGTDTQYF.

This chain joins TRBV5-1 and TRBJ2-2, with a weak D call TRBD1 (5 bases). Between the trimmed V and J ends, which lost 4 bases and 0 bases, there was a span of 13 bases. Per germline, CDR1 SGHRS and CDR2 YFSETQ. The CDR3 length is 16 residues. As DNA, the CDR3 is TGCGCCAGCAGCGTCCCACAGGTTGCGAACACCGGGGAGCTGTTTTTT. Encoded protein: CASSVPQVANTGELFF.

V usage is TRBV4-2 and J usage is TRBJ2-7; a possible D gene is TRBD1 (5 bases). CDR1 LGHNA and CDR2 YNFKEQ come from the germline V gene. This CDR3 is built from 13 residues. Between the trimmed V and J ends, which lost 6 bases and 1 base, there was a span of 10 bases. The CDR3 here is CASRDAGSYEQYF. The CDR3 DNA is TGTGCCAGCAGGGACGCAGGGTCCTACGAGCAGTACTTC.

This clone was detected once. The J gene is TRBJ2-5, the V gene TRBV7-4; TRBD1 matches at 9 bases. Germline values: CDR1 SGHVT, CDR2 SQSDAQ. CDR3 length: 16 amino acids. The J segment lost 2 bases and the V segment lost 6 bases, leaving 10 bases of the junction unmatched. CDR3 sequence: CASRQGTGRRQETQYF. In nucleotides, the CDR3 is TGTGCCAGCAGGCAGGGGACAGGGAGGCGGCAAGAGACCCAGTACTTC.

To note about this clone: Other DNA variants within this sample encode the same CDR3. This rearrangement joins TRBV10-3 to TRBJ1-5; no clear D. Germline V gene lookup returns CDR1 ENHRY and CDR2 SYGVKD. The CDR3 is 15 residues long. V lost 0 bases and J 2 bases, leaving 8 bases between the germline ends. The CDR3 DNA is TGTGCCATCAGTGAGTCGGGCGGTGGCAATCAGCCCCAGCATTTT. It is translated as CAISESGGGNQPQHF.

The rearrangement links TRBV28 to TRBJ2-1; possible D gene TRBD1, 5 bases. Germline CDR1 reads MDHEN; CDR2 reads SYDVKM. The V end lost 3 bases, the J end lost 1 base, and 13 bases lay between the germline ends. This CDR3 region has 16 residues. The CDR3 DNA is TGTGCCAGCAGTTTTGGGGCCGTACTTTCCTACAATGAGCAGTTCTTC. Amino acids: CASSFGAVLSYNEQFF.

This chain joins TRBV7-9 and TRBJ2-1, with 8 positions matching TRBD2. The CDR3 covers 16 residues. Germline V CDR1 and CDR2: SEHNR, FQNEAQ (reference sequence). Unmatched junction bases numbered 8, after V lost 5 bases and J lost 2 bases. The CDR3 DNA reads TGTGCCAGCAGCCCGGCGGGGGGCCGCGCCTACAATGAGCAGTTCTTC. This translates into CASSPAGGRAYNEQFF.

V is TRBV5-1 and J is TRBJ2-1; 8 nucleotides match TRBD2. The CDR3 totals 15 residues. The V segment lost 4 bases and the J segment 5 bases; nucleotides outside the gene matches: 8. Germline V gene lookup returns CDR1 SGHRS and CDR2 YFSETQ. DNA of the CDR3: TGCGCCAGCAGCCGACTAGCGAGCTGGGACAATGAGCAGTTCTTC. Amino acids: CASSRLASWDNEQFF.

This sequence joins TRBV2 and TRBJ1-4; TRBD1 matches 7 bases. CDR1 is SNHLY and CDR2 is FYNNEI in the germline V gene. This CDR3 is 14 amino acids long. Trimming removed 6 bases from V and 2 bases from J; junction bases left unmatched: 3. CDR3 nucleotides: TGTGCCAGCAGCCCCAGGGGGACTAATGAAAAACTGTTTTTT. The encoded protein is CASSPRGTNEKLFF.

The rearrangement joins TRBV6-5 to TRBJ2-1, with D possibly TRBD2 on 6 matching bases. Germline V CDR1 and CDR2: MNHEY, SVGAGI. The CDR3 runs to 14 residues. V was pared by 5 bases and J by 2 bases, with 10 bases between. CDR3 sequence (DNA): TGTGCCAGCAGTCGAGCGGGCCCCTACAATGAGCAGTTCTTC. Translated, it gives CASSRAGPYNEQFF.

This clone occurred once. The V and J genes are TRBV30 and TRBJ2-5; D possibly uses TRBD1 or TRBD2 (6 bases each). Trimming pared 3 bases from V and 2 bases from J, leaving 10 bases between. The CDR3 spans 13 residues. Germline CDR1 and CDR2: GTSNPN and SVGIG (reference sequence). In DNA form, the CDR3 reads TGTGCCTGGAGGAGGGGGGCTCAAGAGACCCAGTACTTC. Amino acid sequence: CAWRRGAQETQYF.

This chain joins TRBV6-5 and TRBJ1-5; D perhaps matches TRBD1 (6 bases). V was shortened by 5 bases and J by 3 bases, with 14 bases between the two germline ends. Germline V gene data show CDR1 as MNHEY and CDR2 as SVGAGI. CDR3 length equals 15 residues. This chain's CDR3 is CASSPGQPDNQPQHF. CDR3 coding DNA: TGTGCCAGCAGTCCCGGACAGCCTGACAATCAGCCCCAGCATTTT.

The V gene is TRBV10-1, the J gene TRBJ2-3; 8 bases agree with TRBD1. Looked up from germline, CDR1 is WNHNN and CDR2 is SYGVQD (reference sequence). This CDR3 contains 13 residues. The V gene end was trimmed by 7 bases and the J gene end by 6 bases; junction bases not matched to a gene: 6. CDR3 bases: TGCGCCAGCAAGGACAGGGTAGGCGATACGCAGTATTTT. Amino acid sequence: CASKDRVGDTQYF.

V and J are TRBV6-1 and TRBJ1-1, with a weak D call TRBD1 (6 bases). CDR1 MNHNS and CDR2 SASEGT come from the germline V gene. This CDR3 spans 14 amino acids. The V gene lost 6 bases and the J gene lost 5 bases, with 16 bases spanning the gap. CDR3 coding DNA: TGTGCCAGCAGGGAACAGGGTGGTGGAACTGAAGCTTTCTTT. Its protein product is CASREQGGGTEAFF.

The rearrangement links TRBV5-4 to TRBJ2-6, with D maybe TRBD2 (5 bases). The germline V gene has CDR1 SGHNT and CDR2 YYREEE (reference sequence). The CDR3 is made up of 17 amino acids. V shed 0 bases and J shed 4 bases, with 14 bases lying between them. The CDR3 sequence: CASSLVNRGTGANVLTF. CDR3 DNA sequence: TGTGCCAGCAGCTTGGTGAATCGGGGTACGGGGGCCAACGTCCTGACTTTC.

The J gene is TRBJ2-7, the V gene TRBV6-5, with 10 bases identical to TRBD2. This CDR3 spans 14 amino acids. V was clipped by 5 bases and J by 3 bases; unmatched bases: 4. CDR1 and CDR2 from the germline V gene are MNHEY and SVGAGI. CDR3 nucleotides: TGTGCCAGCAGTACTAGCGGGGAGAGCTACGAGCAGTACTTC. Its protein product is CASSTSGESYEQYF.

A remark on this clone: Other DNA sequences within the sample encode an identical CDR3. This chain links TRBV20-1 with TRBJ2-3; D is ambiguous. This CDR3 is built from 11 residues. Trimming stripped 3 bases from V and 6 bases from J, with 7 bases between. Germline assignment: CDR1 DFQATT and CDR2 SNEGSKA (reference sequence). In nucleotides, the CDR3 is TGCAGTGCTAGGTTGGTGGATACGCAGTATTTT. This translates into CSARLVDTQYF.

This clone was found once. The CDR3 reads CASSVDGNVNYEQYF. CDR3 coding DNA: TGTGCCAGCAGCGTAGACGGTAACGTAAACTACGAGCAGTACTTC. The chain uses TRBV9 and TRBJ2-7; D is ambiguous. Germline V gene sequence: CDR1 SGDLS, CDR2 YYNGEE. This CDR3 region has 15 residues. Trimming shortened V by 0 bases and J by 3 bases, and 13 bases separated the two germline ends.

The chain uses TRBV9 and TRBJ2-2; the D gene is possibly TRBD1 (6 bases). Between the trimmed V and J ends, which lost 4 bases and 4 bases, there was a span of 17 bases. The CDR3 is made up of 16 amino acids. The V gene's germline CDR1 is SGDLS and CDR2 YYNGEE. The CDR3: CASSPRAGDSTGELFF. CDR3 nucleotide sequence: TGTGCCAGCAGCCCCCGTGCAGGGGATAGCACCGGGGAGCTGTTTTTT.